A selection of T cell receptor beta chains follows, all from one sample in a study of blood T cell repertoires in COVID-19. Repertoires were generated with immunoSEQ multiplex PCR, while TCRdb's copy carries only in-frame clones and drops some. The data show 100,000 to 150,000 clones, less than 90% seen once. The specimen sequenced was peripheral blood. These receptors all come from a woman older than 75 with acute or convalescent COVID-19. Each CDR3 is given with its conserved first and last residue. D genes are given only for firm matches. Clone size, where shown, is once, few, many, or a class for clones that have expanded.

clone_size	d_call	j_call	v_call	cdr3_aa	cdr3_nt
few	-	TRBJ1-5	TRBV7-2	CASSFQGNQPQHF	TGTGCCAGCAGCTTCCAGGGGAATCAGCCCCAGCATTTT
-	-	TRBJ2-4	TRBV19	CALSIGGAKNIQYF	TGTGCCCTTAGTATCGGGGGAGCCAAAAACATTCAGTACTTC
-	TRBD2	TRBJ2-1	TRBV9	CASSAGLAGNEQFF	TGTGCCAGCAGCGCGGGACTAGCGGGGAATGAGCAGTTCTTC
-	-	TRBJ1-5	TRBV28	CASSFLGVGNQPQHF	TGTGCCAGCAGTTTCCTAGGGGTGGGAAATCAGCCCCAGCATTTT
-	-	TRBJ1-6	TRBV3-1/TRBV3-2	CASSQAQGLSPLHF	TGTGCCAGCAGCCAAGCCCAGGGACTCTCACCCCTCCACTTT
-	-	TRBJ1-2	TRBV19	CATTSSYGYTF	TGTGCCACCACCTCCAGCTATGGCTACACCTTC
once	-	TRBJ1-2	TRBV5-5	CASSLGRDDYGYTF	TGTGCCAGCAGCTTGGGCAGGGATGACTATGGCTACACCTTC
-	TRBD1	TRBJ1-2	TRBV7-9	CASSRTGQGFNGYTF	TGTGCCAGCAGCCGTACGGGACAGGGTTTCAATGGCTACACCTTC
-	-	TRBJ1-6	TRBV18	CASSLPEEGLGSPLHF	TGTGCCAGCTCACTCCCCGAGGAGGGCCTGGGGTCACCCCTCCACTTT
-	-	TRBJ1-1	TRBV7-9	CASSLAEGRTEAFF	TGTGCCAGCAGCTTAGCGGAGGGGAGGACTGAAGCTTTCTTT
-	-	TRBJ2-5	TRBV12-3/TRBV12-4	CASSRFGQETQYF	TGTGCCAGCAGTAGATTCGGCCAAGAGACCCAGTACTTC
-	TRBD1	TRBJ2-5	TRBV6-5	CASSYARTGGGETQYF	TGTGCCAGCAGTTACGCCAGGACAGGGGGCGGGGAGACCCAGTACTTC
-	-	TRBJ1-2	TRBV6-6	CASSAQSNYGYTF	TGTGCCAGCAGTGCACAGTCCAACTATGGCTACACCTTC
few	TRBD2	TRBJ2-3	TRBV7-2	CASSPGLAVITDTQYF	TGTGCCAGCAGCCCGGGACTAGCGGTTATCACAGATACGCAGTATTTT
once	TRBD1	TRBJ1-2	TRBV24-1	CATSDFDGQGGYGYTF	TGTGCCACCAGTGATTTCGACGGACAGGGCGGCTATGGCTACACCTTC
once	-	TRBJ1-4	TRBV15	CATRRGRGGALRYEKLFF	TGTGCCACCAGGCGAGGACGAGGAGGGGCGCTGAGGTATGAAAAACTGTTTTTT
-	TRBD1	TRBJ1-1	TRBV19	CASSSGTGGTEAFF	TGTGCCAGTAGCTCCGGGACAGGGGGCACTGAAGCTTTCTTT
-	-	TRBJ1-5	TRBV12-5	CASGMDSWGPQHF	TGTGCTAGTGGAATGGACAGTTGGGGACCCCAGCATTTT
-	-	TRBJ1-3	TRBV7-9	CASSLAGVGSGNTIYF	TGTGCCAGCAGCTTGGCGGGGGTAGGCTCTGGAAACACCATATATTTT
many	TRBD1	TRBJ1-6	TRBV9	CASSAGQGGNSPLHF	TGTGCCAGCAGCGCTGGACAGGGAGGAAATTCACCCCTCCACTTT
-	TRBD1	TRBJ1-1	TRBV29-1	CSVRDRGTEAFF	TGCAGCGTCCGGGACAGGGGAACTGAAGCTTTCTTT
-	-	TRBJ1-2	TRBV28	CASSSRGRGYTF	TGTGCCAGCAGTTCCAGGGGTCGTGGCTACACCTTC
once	-	TRBJ2-7	TRBV4-1	CASSQDRPGDPWYF	TGCGCCAGCAGCCAAGATCGTCCAGGGGACCCTTGGTACTTC
-	-	TRBJ2-1	TRBV6-5	CATTGGTYNEQFF	TGTGCCACCACCGGAGGGACCTACAATGAGCAGTTCTTC
-	-	TRBJ2-1	TRBV15	CATKLEEAAHEQFF	TGTGCCACCAAACTAGAGGAGGCAGCACATGAGCAGTTCTTC
-	TRBD2	TRBJ2-5	TRBV7-2	CASSSPIAGGPLRRTQYF	TGTGCCAGCAGCTCTCCCATAGCGGGGGGCCCCCTTAGGCGCACCCAGTACTTC
-	-	TRBJ1-5	TRBV28	CAGTGNNNQPQHF	TGTGCCGGAACAGGGAACAACAATCAGCCCCAGCATTTT
-	TRBD2	TRBJ2-3	TRBV5-4	CASSRSGRSTDTQYF	TGTGCCAGCAGCCGTAGCGGGCGTAGCACAGATACGCAGTATTTT
-	-	TRBJ1-1	TRBV3-1/TRBV3-2	CASSQEGGRGAFF	TGTGCCAGCAGCCAAGAGGGGGGGAGGGGAGCTTTCTTT
-	TRBD1	TRBJ2-5	TRBV2	CASSEGHRGETQYF	TGTGCCAGCAGTGAGGGCCACAGGGGAGAGACCCAGTACTTC
-	-	TRBJ1-2	TRBV18	CASSPREARGFYGYTF	TGTGCCAGCTCACCTCGTGAGGCAAGGGGGTTTTATGGCTACACCTTC
-	TRBD1	TRBJ2-2	TRBV19	CASSMGRGRAGELFF	TGTGCCAGTAGTATGGGCAGGGGGCGCGCCGGGGAGCTGTTTTTT
-	TRBD2	TRBJ2-1	TRBV11-3	CASSPKGAGAGGNEQFF	TGTGCCAGCAGCCCTAAAGGGGCGGGCGCGGGGGGCAATGAGCAGTTCTTC
once	TRBD1	TRBJ2-1	TRBV10-3	CATNGQGNPHEQFF	TGTGCCACGAACGGACAGGGGAATCCCCATGAGCAGTTCTTC
-	-	TRBJ1-1	TRBV5-5	CASSFIAGDTEAFF	TGTGCCAGCAGCTTTATCGCAGGGGACACTGAAGCTTTCTTT
-	-	TRBJ1-2	TRBV5-6	CASSPYGSQGPYGYTF	TGTGCCAGCAGCCCGTACGGCTCTCAGGGGCCCTATGGCTACACCTTC
-	TRBD2	TRBJ2-1	TRBV4-1	CASSQERGLAQFF	TGCGCCAGCAGCCAAGAAAGGGGACTAGCGCAGTTCTTC
-	-	TRBJ1-1	TRBV5-1	CASSLSENTEAFF	TGCGCCAGCAGCTTGTCAGAAAACACTGAAGCTTTCTTT
-	-	TRBJ1-5	TRBV15	CATSRDNRRSRQPQHF	TGTGCCACCAGCAGAGATAATCGGCGGAGTCGTCAGCCCCAGCATTTT
-	-	TRBJ1-1	TRBV12-5	CASGLGGGGMNTEAFF	TGTGCTAGTGGTTTGGGTGGGGGAGGAATGAACACTGAAGCTTTCTTT
-	-	TRBJ2-2	TRBV29-1	CSVARQENTGELFF	TGCAGCGTAGCCAGACAGGAGAACACCGGGGAGCTGTTTTTT
once	-	TRBJ1-1	TRBV3-1/TRBV3-2	CASSPKGLDEAFF	TGTGCCAGCAGCCCCAAGGGGCTCGATGAAGCTTTCTTT
-	-	TRBJ1-2	TRBV11-1	CASSETSYGYTF	TGTGCCAGCAGCGAAACAAGCTATGGCTACACCTTC
few	-	TRBJ2-3	TRBV5-6	CASSISGVDTQYF	TGTGCCAGCAGCATATCAGGGGTAGATACGCAGTATTTT
-	-	TRBJ1-5	TRBV7-9	CASSSQGGNQPQHF	TGTGCCAGCTCTTCTCAGGGTGGCAATCAGCCCCAGCATTTT
-	TRBD1	TRBJ1-4	TRBV6-5	CASSAGTEEKLFF	TGTGCCAGCAGCGCCGGGACAGAGGAAAAACTGTTTTTT
-	TRBD1	TRBJ1-1	TRBV5-1	CASSSGTAGTEAFF	TGCGCCAGCAGCTCGGGGACAGCCGGAACTGAAGCTTTCTTT
-	TRBD1	TRBJ1-1	TRBV6-5	CASSHRDRAPEAFF	TGTGCCAGCAGTCACCGGGACAGGGCCCCTGAAGCTTTCTTT
-	TRBD1	TRBJ2-3	TRBV23-1	CASPRDRGADTQYF	TGCGCCAGCCCTCGGGACAGGGGTGCAGATACGCAGTATTTT
-	TRBD1	TRBJ1-1	TRBV7-8	CASSVRDRGLTNTEAFF	TGTGCCAGCAGCGTCCGGGACAGGGGGCTTACGAACACTGAAGCTTTCTTT
-	-	TRBJ1-2	TRBV7-2	CASSLRLQPYGYTF	TGTGCCAGCAGCTTAAGGTTACAGCCCTATGGCTACACCTTC
once	-	TRBJ1-2	TRBV19	CASSAGGGLYGYTF	TGTGCCAGTAGTGCGGGTGGCGGACTCTATGGCTACACCTTC
-	-	TRBJ2-3	TRBV15	CATSREGRFGTDTQYF	TGTGCCACCAGCAGAGAGGGGCGGTTCGGCACAGATACGCAGTATTTT